Below, one T cell receptor (beta chain) is given with its context. With 6 bases removed from V and 1 base from J, the gap between germline ends came to 15 bases. This CDR3 is built from 15 residues. Germline V gene sequence: CDR1 LGHDT, CDR2 YNNKEL (reference sequence). The data are from a study of blood T cell repertoires in COVID-19. The assay was immunoSEQ multiplex PCR, and TCRdb's table has in-frame clones only and misses some. The sample gives 150,000 to 200,000 clones, around 89% of which show up once; under 0.85% is in the top ten. The V call is TRBV3-1 (or the pseudogene TRBV3-2), the J call TRBJ1-1; weak D call: TRBD1 (6 bases). The sequence derives from a woman in her late teens or twenties who had recovered from COVID-19. The specimen was PBMCs or T cells enriched from blood (not recorded which). The CDR3 spells CASRNFGTTNTEAFF. The CDR3 bases are TGTGCCAGCAGGAACTTTGGGACAACGAACACTGAAGCTTTCTTT.